This paragraph covers one TCR beta chain sequence. Its binding antigen is unknown. Base qualities were left out, and no much larger clone turns up one base away. The record originates from a study of beta chain features in type 1 diabetes (dated by TCRdb to 2017 to 2018). Concerning the study at large: Mean age, gender distribution, total cell number and subset yield did not differ between patients and healthy donors. A total of 100 million to 110 million sorted cells were examined across all samples, and a strong correlation was observed between cell number per subset and RNA yield. The study compared TCRB repertoires of sorted circulating CD4+ T cell subsets between recently diagnosed type 1 diabetes patients and matched healthy donors. Naive and central memory subsets were obtained from all 28 donors, but regulatory and stem cell-like memory subsets were isolated from only 8 patients and 8 healthy donors. What the research found in general, with its limitations: Naive, central memory and regulatory TCRB repertoires appeared to be more similar among patients than among healthy donors. Sequencing cDNA rather than genomic DNA could over-represent highly expressing activated cells, although activation and CD3 levels did not differ between groups. Shorter templates might be favored by PCR, yet because patient and control samples were amplified and corrected together, any such skew would affect both groups equally. At VDJ recombination sites, patients with type 1 diabetes made fewer insertions and deleted more nucleotides, a pattern implying thymic rearrangement abnormalities. HLA sub-analyses involved small numbers of individuals, so any influence of HLA type on TCRB rearrangement remained unresolved. Type 1 diabetes patients showed a moderate but significant shortening of TCRB CDR3 length in all four CD4+ subsets.

Each donor gave one peripheral blood draw, approximately 110 mL on average, collected into heparinised tubes. Naive, central memory, regulatory and stem cell-like memory CD4+ T cells were sorted on a BD FACSAria II using a panel including CD45RO, CCR7, CD25, CD127, CD95 and CD27. A purity above 95% was achieved for all sorted populations. PBMCs were separated immediately by Lymphoprep density gradient centrifugation and were stained directly, without being cultured. So that batch effects would be minimized, each experiment stained and sorted samples in pairs, pairing one healthy donor with one patient. In the germline V gene, CDR1 corresponds to SNHLY and CDR2 to FYNNEI. The CDR3 measures 14 amino acids from cysteine to phenylalanine. Only the CDR3 DNA is retained, 42 bases long and in frame from the first base. V loses 6 bases of germline sequence and J loses 4 bases, and the interval between the two ends is 12 bases.

The High Capacity cDNA Reverse Transcription Kit was used to reverse transcribe all of the isolated RNA, meaning that expressed TCRB transcripts were what got sequenced. Naive, central memory and regulatory T cell samples underwent deep immunoSEQ sequencing, averaging about 3.57 million total reads per sample. Sorted cells were lysed in RLT buffer, and RNA was extracted using DNase-treated RNeasy Micro or Mini kits according to cell number. To prevent cross-contamination, each cell subset was processed individually, whereas patient and healthy donor samples were processed jointly. The immunoSEQ multiplex PCR was used to amplify TCRB sequences from cDNA, yielding 87-bp fragments that span the CDR3 region. The amplicons were sequenced using the Illumina HiSeq platform. The paper's processing steps were these. PCR bias was computationally corrected using synthetic template baselines, reads within Hamming distance 2 were collapsed, and singletons that could not be merged were discarded. By aligning reads against IMGT, V, D and J genes, CDR3 length, and insertions or deletions at six rearrangement sites were assigned. Within each subset, clonotype counts were normalized to the number of sorted cells before true diversity and Gini coefficients were calculated with the tcR R package. The overlap coefficient, calculated on TCRB nucleotide sequences, was used to quantify repertoire sharing. TCRdb's version of the immuneACCESS table is confined to in-frame rearrangements and falls short of the full clone set. An unresolved V gene accounts for under half of the shortfall where checked; the remainder is of unknown origin. That table gives V, J and clone size, and the DNA gave D and trimming. The sample includes 110,000 to 150,000 clones, with about a tenth observed a single time. Of the sample, approximately 0.68% falls within the top ten clones.

Sequenced: central memory CD4+ T cells from blood. The chain links TRBV2 with TRBJ2-2; tentative D gene TRBD2, with 6 bases matching. The receptor comes from a young man in good health. The nucleotides read TGTGCCAGCAGCCGAGACGGGGGCACCGGGGAGCTGTTTTTT. Translated, it reads CASSRDGGTGELFF.